This passage covers 15 T cell receptor beta chains from one sample sequenced in a study of T cells after yellow fever vaccination. TCRdb recomputed calls from the 5' RACE reads with MiXCR, one row per CDR3 protein. The sample comprises roughly 330,000 distinct CDR3 sequences, 3% to 4.5% of which are singletons, and about 24% rests with the top ten. This specimen consisted of PBMCs, obtained 5 days after the yellow fever booster vaccination. These receptor sequences come from a man between 18 and 35 years old who received the YFV17D yellow fever vaccine.

The V call is TRBV4-2, the J call TRBJ2-3; tentatively, D is TRBD2 (5 bases). Germline CDR1 and CDR2: LGHNA and YNFKEQ. The CDR3 has 16 residues. V lost 1 base, J lost 2 bases, and 13 bases lay in between. CDR3 coding DNA: TGTGCCAGCAGCCAAGCTTTCGGGGATTCCACAGATACGCAGTATTTT. Translating gives CASSQAFGDSTDTQYF.

At least ten counts were recorded for this clonotype. The chain couples TRBV29-1 to TRBJ2-3, with D possibly TRBD2 on 6 matching bases. There are 18 residues in the CDR3. Per germline, CDR1 SQVTM and CDR2 ANQGSEA. V shed 0 bases and J shed 0 bases, with 19 bases lying between them. Here the CDR3 reads CSVEDWSGTPTSTDTQYF. The CDR3, as DNA: TGCAGCGTTGAAGATTGGTCAGGGACTCCAACAAGCACAGATACGCAGTATTTT.

In this sample, this clonotype turned up a few times. The gene calls are TRBV27 and TRBJ2-1; maybe TRBD1 (6 bases). CDR3 size: 15 residues. The V and J ends lost 2 bases and 9 bases respectively, with 17 bases between them. CDR1 and CDR2 (germline): MNHEY, SMNVEV (reference sequence). The CDR3 DNA is TGTGCCAGCAGTTTAGGGATATACAGGGTCGGTGAGCAGTTCTTC. Protein: CASSLGIYRVGEQFF.

This sequence joins TRBV12-3 or TRBV12-4 and TRBJ1-3; no definite D call. With 6 bases removed from V and 0 bases from J, the gap between germline ends came to 9 bases. CDR3 length: 14 amino acids. The CDR3: CASSLTYSGNTIYF. For the CDR3, the DNA is TGTGCCAGCAGCCTCACCTACTCTGGAAACACCATATATTTT.

This clonotype was detected many times. The chain is built from TRBV7-2 and TRBJ2-3; tentatively, D is TRBD1 or TRBD2 (6 bases each). This CDR3 is built from 14 residues. Trimming took 4 bases from V and 2 from J, leaving 10 bases between them. From germline, CDR1 is SGHTA and CDR2 FQGNSA. CDR3 region: CASSWGATTDTQYF. DNA of the CDR3: TGTGCCAGCAGCTGGGGGGCTACCACAGATACGCAGTATTTT.

This clonotype was counted ten times or more. This sequence joins TRBV7-3 and TRBJ1-1; D call uncertain. This CDR3 is 13 amino acids long. CDR1 is SGHTA, CDR2 FQGTGA, per germline. The V end was cut by 1 base, the J end by 5 bases, with 8 bases between. In nucleotides, the CDR3 is TGTGCCAGCAGCTTAAGACAATTGACTGAAGCTTTCTTT. It encodes CASSLRQLTEAFF.

This clonotype was found a few times. This sequence joins TRBV30 and TRBJ2-7; D ambiguous. Trimming left V 5 bases short and J 9 bases short, with 17 bases between. Germline values: CDR1 GTSNPN, CDR2 SVGIG (reference sequence). CDR3 size: 12 residues. The CDR3, as DNA: TGTGCCTGGGGAAACGCAGGATGGGCGCAGTACTTC. It yields the protein CAWGNAGWAQYF.

This clonotype was counted a few times. This chain links TRBV2 with TRBJ1-5, with 9 bases aligning to TRBD1. The V gene end was trimmed by 4 bases and the J gene end by 4 bases; junction bases not matched to a gene: 5. Germline V gives CDR1 SNHLY, CDR2 FYNNEI. This CDR3 contains 15 residues. The CDR3 nucleotides read TGTGCCAGCAGTGTATTACAGGGGGCTAATCAGCCCCAGCATTTT. This sequence encodes CASSVLQGANQPQHF.

This clonotype was detected a few times. The chain links TRBV28 to TRBJ2-5, with D uncertain. CDR1 MDHEN and CDR2 SYDVKM come from the germline V gene. CDR3 length: 13 amino acids. In nucleotides, the CDR3 is TGTGCTTCAGTTCCCCCGGGTACAGAGACCCAGTACTTC. This sequence encodes CASVPPGTETQYF.

J is TRBJ2-3 and V is TRBV11-3; TRBD1 matches 10 bases. V shed 4 bases and J 5 bases; nucleotides not matched to a gene: 3. This CDR3 contains 14 residues. Germline-derived CDR1 and CDR2 are SGHNT and YENEEA. The CDR3 loop reads CASSSGTGVDTQYF. In nucleotides, the CDR3 is TGTGCCAGCAGCTCTGGGACAGGGGTAGATACGCAGTATTTT. Full variable domain (rest looked up from reference TRBV11-3 and TRBJ2-3): EAGVVQSPRYKIIEKKQPVAFWCNPISGHNTLYWYLQNLGQGPELLIRYENEEAVDDSQLPKDRFSAERLKGVDSTLKIQPAELGDSAVYLCASSSGTGVDTQYFGPGTRLTVL.

This clonotype was seen only a few times. The J gene is TRBJ2-1, the V gene TRBV21-1; whether TRBD1, the table's D call, matches the DNA was not checked. TRBV21-1 is annotated as a pseudogene. The CDR3 is 14 residues long. The CDR3 DNA reads TGTGCCAGCAGCAAATTCGGGCGGTACAATGAGCAGTTCTTC. Protein sequence: CASSKFGRYNEQFF.

The chain combines TRBV11-2 with TRBJ2-2; TRBD2 matches 10 bases. The CDR3 runs to 17 residues. After removal of 1 base from V and 7 bases from J, the junction contained 9 bases not matched to a gene. Germline V gene sequence: CDR1 SGHAT, CDR2 FQNNGV. CDR3 DNA: TGTGCCAGCAGCTTAGCGAGCGGGGGGGTTCGAATCGGGGAGCTGTTTTTT. Protein sequence: CASSLASGGVRIGELFF. The whole variable domain, remainder taken from reference TRBV11-2 and TRBJ2-2, is EAGVAQSPRYKIIEKRQSVAFWCNPISGHATLYWYQQILGQGPKLLIQFQNNGVVDDSQLPKDRFSAERLKGVDSTLKIQPAKLEDSAVYLCASSLASGGVRIGELFFGEGSRLTVL.

This clonotype came up many times. This chain uses TRBV4-1 with TRBJ2-1, with TRBD2 matching 12 bases. V shed 3 bases and J 6 bases; nucleotides not matched to a gene: 3. The CDR3 covers 15 residues. CDR1 is MGHRA, CDR2 YSYEKL, per germline. The CDR3 sequence: CASSQLLAGGNEQFF. DNA for the CDR3: TGCGCCAGCAGCCAGCTACTAGCGGGGGGCAATGAGCAGTTCTTC.

This clonotype was observed at least ten times. The chain has TRBV5-1 and TRBJ1-1; 7 bases fit TRBD1. This CDR3 spans 14 amino acids. CDR1 and CDR2 from the germline V gene are SGHRS and YFSETQ. Trimming removed 4 bases from V and 4 bases from J; junction bases left unmatched: 7. The CDR3 reads CASSLGGGSTEAFF. CDR3 DNA: TGCGCCAGCAGCCTAGGGGGCGGAAGCACTGAAGCTTTCTTT.

The chain links TRBV6-1 to TRBJ1-6, with 8 bases aligning to TRBD1. This CDR3 is 15 amino acids long. CDR1 is MNHNS and CDR2 is SASEGT in the germline V gene. Germline trimming cut 6 bases from V and 4 bases from J; bases unmatched to any gene: 5. The CDR3 sequence is CASSPGTGYNSPLHF. The CDR3 bases are TGTGCCAGCAGCCCCGGGACAGGATATAATTCACCCCTCCACTTT.